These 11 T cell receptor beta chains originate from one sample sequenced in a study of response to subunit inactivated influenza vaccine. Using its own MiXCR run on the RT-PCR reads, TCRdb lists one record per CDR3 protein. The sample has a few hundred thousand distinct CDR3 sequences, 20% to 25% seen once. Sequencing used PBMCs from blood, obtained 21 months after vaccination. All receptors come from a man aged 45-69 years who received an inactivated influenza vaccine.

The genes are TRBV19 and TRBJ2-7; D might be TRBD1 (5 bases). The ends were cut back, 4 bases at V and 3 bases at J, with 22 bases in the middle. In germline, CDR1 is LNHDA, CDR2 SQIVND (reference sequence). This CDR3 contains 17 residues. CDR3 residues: CASSKGRLAGRYYEQYF. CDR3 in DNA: TGTGCCAGTAGTAAGGGTCGGCTGGCAGGGCGGTACTACGAGCAGTACTTC.

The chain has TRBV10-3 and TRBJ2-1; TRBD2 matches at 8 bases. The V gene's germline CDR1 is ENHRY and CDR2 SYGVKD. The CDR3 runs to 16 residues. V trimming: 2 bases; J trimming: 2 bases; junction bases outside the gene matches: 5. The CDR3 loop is CAISETSGSTYNEQFF. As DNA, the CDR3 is TGTGCCATCAGTGAGACGAGCGGGAGCACCTACAATGAGCAGTTCTTC.

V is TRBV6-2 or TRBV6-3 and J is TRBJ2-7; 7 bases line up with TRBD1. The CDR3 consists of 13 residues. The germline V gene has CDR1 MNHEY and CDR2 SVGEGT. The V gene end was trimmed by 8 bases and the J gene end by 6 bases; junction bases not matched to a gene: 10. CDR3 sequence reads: CASQQGRVLEQYF. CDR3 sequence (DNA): TGTGCCAGCCAACAGGGGCGGGTGCTCGAGCAGTACTTC.

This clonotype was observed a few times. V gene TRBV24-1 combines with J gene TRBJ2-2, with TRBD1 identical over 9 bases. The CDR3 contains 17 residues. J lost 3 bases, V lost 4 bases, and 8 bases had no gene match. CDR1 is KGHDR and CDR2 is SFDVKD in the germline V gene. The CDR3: CATSEDRGGPYTGELFF. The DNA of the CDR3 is TGTGCCACCAGTGAAGACAGGGGGGGGCCCTACACCGGGGAGCTGTTTTTT.

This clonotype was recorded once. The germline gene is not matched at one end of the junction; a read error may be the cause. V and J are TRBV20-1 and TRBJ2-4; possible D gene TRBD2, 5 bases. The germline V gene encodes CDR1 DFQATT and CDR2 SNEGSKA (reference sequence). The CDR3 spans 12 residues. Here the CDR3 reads CSARDGEYIQYF. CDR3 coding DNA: TGCAGTGCCAGAGATGGGGAGTACATTCAGTACTTC.

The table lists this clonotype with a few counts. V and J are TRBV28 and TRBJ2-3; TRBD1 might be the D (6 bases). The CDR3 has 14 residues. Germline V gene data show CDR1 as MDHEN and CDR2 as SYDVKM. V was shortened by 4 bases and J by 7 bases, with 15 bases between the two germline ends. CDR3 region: CASSSAPRGNTQYF. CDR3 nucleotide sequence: TGTGCCAGCAGTTCTGCCCCCAGGGGAAATACGCAGTATTTT.

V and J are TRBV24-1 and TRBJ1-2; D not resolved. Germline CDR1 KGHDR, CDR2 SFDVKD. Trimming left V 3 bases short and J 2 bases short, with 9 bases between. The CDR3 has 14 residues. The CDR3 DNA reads TGTGCCACCAGTGATCCAGGCTTAAACTATGGCTACACCTTC. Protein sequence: CATSDPGLNYGYTF.

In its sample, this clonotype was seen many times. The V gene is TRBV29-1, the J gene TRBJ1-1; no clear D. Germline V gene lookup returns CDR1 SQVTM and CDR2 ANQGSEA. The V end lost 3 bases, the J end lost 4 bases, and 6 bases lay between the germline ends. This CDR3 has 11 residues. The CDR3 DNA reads TGCAGCGTTGAGGTTGTCACTGAAGCTTTCTTT. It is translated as CSVEVVTEAFF. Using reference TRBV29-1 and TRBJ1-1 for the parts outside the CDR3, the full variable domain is SAVISQKPSRDICQRGTSLTIQCQVDSQVTMMFWYRQQPGQSLTLIATANQGSEATYESGFVIDKFPISRPNLTFSTLTVSNMSPEDSSIYLCSVEVVTEAFFGQGTRLTVV.

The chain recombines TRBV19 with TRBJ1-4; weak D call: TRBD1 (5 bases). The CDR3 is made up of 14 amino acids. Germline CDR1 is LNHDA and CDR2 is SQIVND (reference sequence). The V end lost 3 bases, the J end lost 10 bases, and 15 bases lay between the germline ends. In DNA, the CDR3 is TGTGCCAGTAGTATCCGGGGCGGACCGGTAAAACTGTTTTTT. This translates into CASSIRGGPVKLFF.

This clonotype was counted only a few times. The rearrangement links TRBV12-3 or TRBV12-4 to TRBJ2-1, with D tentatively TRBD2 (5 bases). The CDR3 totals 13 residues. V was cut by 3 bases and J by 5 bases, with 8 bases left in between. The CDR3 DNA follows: TGTGCCAGCAGTTTTGGACTGGACAATGAGCAGTTCTTC. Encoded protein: CASSFGLDNEQFF.

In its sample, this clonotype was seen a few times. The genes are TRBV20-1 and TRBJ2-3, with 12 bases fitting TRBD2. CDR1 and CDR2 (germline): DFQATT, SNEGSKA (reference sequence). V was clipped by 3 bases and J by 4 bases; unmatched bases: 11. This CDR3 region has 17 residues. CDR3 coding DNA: TGCAGTGCTAGTGCATACGGACTAGCGGGAAGGGCAGATACGCAGTATTTT. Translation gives CSASAYGLAGRADTQYF.